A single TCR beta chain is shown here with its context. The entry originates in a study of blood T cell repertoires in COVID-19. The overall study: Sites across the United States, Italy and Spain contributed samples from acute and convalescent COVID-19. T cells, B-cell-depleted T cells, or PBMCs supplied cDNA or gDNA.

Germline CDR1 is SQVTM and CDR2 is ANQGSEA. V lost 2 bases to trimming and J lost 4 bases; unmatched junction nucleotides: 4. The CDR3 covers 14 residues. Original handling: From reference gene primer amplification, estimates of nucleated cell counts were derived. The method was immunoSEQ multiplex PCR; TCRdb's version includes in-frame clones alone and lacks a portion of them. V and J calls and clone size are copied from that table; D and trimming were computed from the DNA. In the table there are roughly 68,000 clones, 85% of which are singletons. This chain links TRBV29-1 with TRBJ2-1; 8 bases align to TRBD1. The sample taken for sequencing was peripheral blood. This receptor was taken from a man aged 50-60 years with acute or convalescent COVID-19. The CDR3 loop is CSVELGDRYNEQFF. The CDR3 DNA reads TGCAGCGTTGAACTTGGGGACAGGTACAATGAGCAGTTCTTC.